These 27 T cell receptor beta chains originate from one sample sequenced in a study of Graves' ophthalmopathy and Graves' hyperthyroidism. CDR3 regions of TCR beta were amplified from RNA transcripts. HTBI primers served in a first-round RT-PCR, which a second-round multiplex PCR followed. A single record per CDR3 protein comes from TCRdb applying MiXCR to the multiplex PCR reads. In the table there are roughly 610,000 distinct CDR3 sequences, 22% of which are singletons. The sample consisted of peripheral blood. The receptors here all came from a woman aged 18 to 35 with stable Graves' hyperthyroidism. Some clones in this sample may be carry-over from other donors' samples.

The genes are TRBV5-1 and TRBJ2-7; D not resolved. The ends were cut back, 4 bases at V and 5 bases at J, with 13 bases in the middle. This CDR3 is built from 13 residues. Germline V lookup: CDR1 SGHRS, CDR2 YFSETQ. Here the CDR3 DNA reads TGCGCCAGCAGCCTTTATACTTCTGACGAGCAGTACTTC. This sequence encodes CASSLYTSDEQYF.

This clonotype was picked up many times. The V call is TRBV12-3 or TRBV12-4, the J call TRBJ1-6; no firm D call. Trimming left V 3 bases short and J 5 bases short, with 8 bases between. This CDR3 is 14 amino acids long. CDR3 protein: CASSLADNNSPLHF. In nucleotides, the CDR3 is TGTGCCAGCAGTTTGGCAGATAATAATTCACCCCTCCACTTT.

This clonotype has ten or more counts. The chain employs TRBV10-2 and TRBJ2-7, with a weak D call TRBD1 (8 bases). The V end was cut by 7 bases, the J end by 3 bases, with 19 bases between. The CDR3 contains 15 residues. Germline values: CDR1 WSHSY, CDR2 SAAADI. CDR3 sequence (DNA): TGCGCCAGCACCTTAGGACAGGGAGGGAACTACGAGCAGTACTTC. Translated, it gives CASTLGQGGNYEQYF.

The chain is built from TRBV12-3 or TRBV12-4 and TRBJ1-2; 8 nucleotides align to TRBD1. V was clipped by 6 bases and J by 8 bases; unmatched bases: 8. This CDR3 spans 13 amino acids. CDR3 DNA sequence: TGTGCCAGCAGCCCCGCAGGGGGCGGAGGCTACACCTTC. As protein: CASSPAGGGGYTF.

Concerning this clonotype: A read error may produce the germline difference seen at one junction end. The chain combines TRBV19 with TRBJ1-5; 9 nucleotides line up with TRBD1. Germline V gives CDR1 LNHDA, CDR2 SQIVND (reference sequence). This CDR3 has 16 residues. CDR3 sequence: CASSIGDRASNQPQQF. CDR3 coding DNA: TGTGCCAGTAGTATCGGGGACAGGGCCAGCAATCAGCCCCAGCAGTTT.

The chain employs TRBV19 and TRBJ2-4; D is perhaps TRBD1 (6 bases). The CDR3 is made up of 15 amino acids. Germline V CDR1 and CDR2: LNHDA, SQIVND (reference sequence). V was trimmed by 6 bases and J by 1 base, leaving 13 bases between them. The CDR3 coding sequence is TGTGCCAGTAGCCAGGGGATTACGGCCAAAAACATTCAGTACTTC. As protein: CASSQGITAKNIQYF.

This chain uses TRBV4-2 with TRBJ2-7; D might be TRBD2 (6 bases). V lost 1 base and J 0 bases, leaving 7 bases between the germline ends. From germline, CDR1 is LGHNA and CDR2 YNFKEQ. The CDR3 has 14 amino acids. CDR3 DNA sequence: TGTGCCAGCAGCCAAGCGCGGGGCTCCTACGAGCAGTACTTC. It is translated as CASSQARGSYEQYF.

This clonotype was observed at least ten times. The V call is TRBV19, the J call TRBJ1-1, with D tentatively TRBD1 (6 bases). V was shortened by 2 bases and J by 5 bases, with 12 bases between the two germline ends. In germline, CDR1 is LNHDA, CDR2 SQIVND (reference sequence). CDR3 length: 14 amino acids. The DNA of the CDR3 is TGTGCCAGTAGTATACAGGGGAGGGGAACTGAAGCTTTCTTT. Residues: CASSIQGRGTEAFF.

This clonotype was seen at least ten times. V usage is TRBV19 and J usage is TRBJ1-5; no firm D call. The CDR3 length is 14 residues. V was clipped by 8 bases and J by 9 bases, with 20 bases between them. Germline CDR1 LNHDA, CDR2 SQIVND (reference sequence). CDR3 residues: CASLSSTKVWPQHF. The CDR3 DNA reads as TGTGCCAGTTTAAGTTCCACAAAAGTGTGGCCCCAGCATTTT.

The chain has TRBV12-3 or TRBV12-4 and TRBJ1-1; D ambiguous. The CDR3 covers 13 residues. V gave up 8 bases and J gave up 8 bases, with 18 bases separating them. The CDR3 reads CASRWASGREAFF. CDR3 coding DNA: TGTGCCAGCCGATGGGCGAGCGGCAGGGAAGCTTTCTTT.

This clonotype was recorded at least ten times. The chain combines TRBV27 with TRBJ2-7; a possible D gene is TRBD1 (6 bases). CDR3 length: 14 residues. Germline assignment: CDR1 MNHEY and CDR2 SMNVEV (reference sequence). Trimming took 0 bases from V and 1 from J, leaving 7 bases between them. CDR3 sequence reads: CASSLSDRSYEQYF. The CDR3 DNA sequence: TGTGCCAGCAGTTTATCGGACAGATCCTACGAGCAGTACTTC.

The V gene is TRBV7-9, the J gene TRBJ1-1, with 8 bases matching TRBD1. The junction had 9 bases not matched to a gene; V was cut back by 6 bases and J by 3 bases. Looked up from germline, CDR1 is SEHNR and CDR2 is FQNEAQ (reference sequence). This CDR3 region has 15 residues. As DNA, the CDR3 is TGTGCCAGCAGATTCCCAGACAGGGGTGACACTGAAGCTTTCTTT. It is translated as CASRFPDRGDTEAFF. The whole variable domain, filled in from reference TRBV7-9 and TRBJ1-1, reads DTGVSQNPRHKITKRGQNVTFRCDPISEHNRLYWYRQTLGQGPEFLTYFQNEAQLEKSRLLSDRFSAERPKGSFSTLEIQRTEQGDSAMYLCASRFPDRGDTEAFFGQGTRLTVV.

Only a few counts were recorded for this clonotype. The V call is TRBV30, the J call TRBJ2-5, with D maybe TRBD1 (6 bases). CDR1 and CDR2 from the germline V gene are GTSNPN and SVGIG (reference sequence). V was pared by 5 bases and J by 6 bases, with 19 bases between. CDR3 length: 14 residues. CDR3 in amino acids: CAWETGISGKTQYF. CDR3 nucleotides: TGTGCCTGGGAGACAGGAATCAGTGGAAAGACCCAGTACTTC. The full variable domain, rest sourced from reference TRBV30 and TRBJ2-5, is SQTIHQWPATLVQPVGSPLSLECTVEGTSNPNLYWYRQAAGRGLQLLFYSVGIGQISSEVPQNLSASRPQDRQFILSSKKLLLSDSGFYLCAWETGISGKTQYFGPGTRLLVL.

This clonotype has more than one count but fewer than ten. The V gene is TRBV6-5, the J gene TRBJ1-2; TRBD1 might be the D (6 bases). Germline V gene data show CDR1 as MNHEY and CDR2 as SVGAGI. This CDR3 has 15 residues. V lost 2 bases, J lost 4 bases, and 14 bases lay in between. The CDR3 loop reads CASSYPTDRIYGYTF. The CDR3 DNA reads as TGTGCCAGCAGTTACCCTACCGACAGGATCTATGGCTACACCTTC.

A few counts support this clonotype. CDR3 in DNA: TGCGCCAGCAGCCTCTTCCCTCTGGCGCTTCGGGACACCGGGGAGCTGTTTTTT. Translated: CASSLFPLALRDTGELFF. The chain joins TRBV4-1 to TRBJ2-2; no definite D call. This CDR3 spans 18 amino acids. Germline V gives CDR1 MGHRA, CDR2 YSYEKL. The ends were cut back, 4 bases at V and 3 bases at J, with 21 bases in the middle.

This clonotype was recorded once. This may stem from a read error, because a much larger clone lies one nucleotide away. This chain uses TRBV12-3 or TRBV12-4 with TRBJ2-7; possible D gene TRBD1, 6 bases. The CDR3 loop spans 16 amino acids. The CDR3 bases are TGTGCCAGCAGTGCACCTCCCGGGACACCTTACTACGAGCAGGACTTC. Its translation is CASSAPPGTPYYEQDF.

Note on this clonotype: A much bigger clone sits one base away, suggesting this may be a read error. The CDR3 nucleotides are TGCGCCAGCAGCCCCGGGCGAGGGTTGATGTCCTACGAGCAGTACTTC. It yields the protein CASSPGRGLMSYEQYF. The genes are TRBV5-1 and TRBJ2-7, with TRBD2 as a possible D gene (5 bases). The CDR3 consists of 16 residues. The V gene's germline CDR1 is SGHRS and CDR2 YFSETQ. Trimming cost V 4 bases and J 1 base, with 18 bases left between them. Complete variable domain (other parts from reference TRBV5-1 and TRBJ2-7): KAGVTQTPRYLIKTRGQQVTLSCSPISGHRSVSWYQQTPGQGLQFLFEYFSETQRNKGNFPGRFSGRQFSNSRSEMNVSTLELGDSALYLCASSPGRGLMSYEQYFGPGTRLTVT.

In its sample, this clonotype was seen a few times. The CDR3 is CASSPADRVDTGELFF. The DNA for the CDR3 is TGTGCCAGCAGTCCAGCCGACAGGGTGGACACCGGGGAGCTGTTTTTT. The chain links TRBV12-3 or TRBV12-4 to TRBJ2-2, with TRBD1 identical over 7 bases. The CDR3 totals 16 residues. With V trimmed by 5 bases and J by 3 bases, 9 bases remained unmatched.

CDR3 in DNA: TGTGCCAGCAGTTACAAAGGGCCAGAGACCCAGTACTTC. This codes for CASSYKGPETQYF. The genes are TRBV6-5 and TRBJ2-5, with D hard to call. V lost 2 bases to trimming and J lost 4 bases, with 8 bases between them. The CDR3 runs 13 residues. Germline V gene lookup returns CDR1 MNHEY and CDR2 SVGAGI.

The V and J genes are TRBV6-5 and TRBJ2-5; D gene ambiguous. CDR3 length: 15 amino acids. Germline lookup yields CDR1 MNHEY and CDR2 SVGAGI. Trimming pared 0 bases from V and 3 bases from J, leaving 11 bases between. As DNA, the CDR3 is TGTGCCAGCAGTTACTCCACCCATAGAAAAGAGACCCAGTACTTC. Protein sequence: CASSYSTHRKETQYF.

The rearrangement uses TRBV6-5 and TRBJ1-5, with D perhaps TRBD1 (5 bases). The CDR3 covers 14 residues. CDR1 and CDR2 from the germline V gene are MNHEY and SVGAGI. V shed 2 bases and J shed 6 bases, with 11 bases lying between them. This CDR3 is CASSYSPGPQPQHF. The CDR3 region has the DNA TGTGCCAGCAGTTACAGTCCAGGGCCTCAGCCCCAGCATTTT.

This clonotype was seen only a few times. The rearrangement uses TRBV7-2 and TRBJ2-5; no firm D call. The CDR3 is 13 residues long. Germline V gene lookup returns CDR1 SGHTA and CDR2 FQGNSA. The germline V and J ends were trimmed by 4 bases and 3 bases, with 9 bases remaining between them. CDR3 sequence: CASSSHAKETQYF. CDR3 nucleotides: TGTGCCAGCAGCTCCCATGCGAAAGAGACCCAGTACTTC. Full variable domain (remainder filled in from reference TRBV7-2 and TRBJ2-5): GAGVSQSPSNKVTEKGKDVELRCDPISGHTALYWYRQSLGQGLEFLIYFQGNSAPDKSGLPSDRFSAERTGGSVSTLTIQRTQQEDSAVYLCASSSHAKETQYFGPGTRLLVL.

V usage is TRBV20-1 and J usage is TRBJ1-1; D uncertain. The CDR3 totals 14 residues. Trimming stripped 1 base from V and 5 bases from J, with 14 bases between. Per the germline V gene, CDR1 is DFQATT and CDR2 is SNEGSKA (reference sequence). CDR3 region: CSARAPPETTEAFF. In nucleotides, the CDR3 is TGCAGTGCTAGAGCCCCCCCCGAAACGACTGAAGCTTTCTTT.

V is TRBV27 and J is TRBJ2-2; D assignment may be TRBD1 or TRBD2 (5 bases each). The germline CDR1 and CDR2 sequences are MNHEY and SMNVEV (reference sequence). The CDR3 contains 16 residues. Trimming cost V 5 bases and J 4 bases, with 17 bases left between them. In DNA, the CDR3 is TGTGCCAGCAGTCCAGCTCCCGGGGCCATCACCGGGGAGCTGTTTTTT. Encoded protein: CASSPAPGAITGELFF.

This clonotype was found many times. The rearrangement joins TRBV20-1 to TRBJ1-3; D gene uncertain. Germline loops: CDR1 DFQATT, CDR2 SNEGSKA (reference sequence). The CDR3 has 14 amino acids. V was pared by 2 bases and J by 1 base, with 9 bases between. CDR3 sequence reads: CSARPSLSGNTIYF. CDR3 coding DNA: TGCAGTGCTAGACCCTCCCTATCTGGAAACACCATATATTTT.

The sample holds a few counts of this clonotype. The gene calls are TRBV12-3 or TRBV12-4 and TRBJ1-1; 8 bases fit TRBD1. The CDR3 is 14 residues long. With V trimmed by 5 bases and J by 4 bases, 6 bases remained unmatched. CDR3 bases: TGTGCCAGCAGTCCCACGACAGGGGTCACTGAAGCTTTCTTT. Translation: CASSPTTGVTEAFF.

The CDR3 DNA reads TGTGCCAGCAGTTTGGGACAGGGGGCACCCCTAATCGGCACTGAAGCTTTCTTT. It specifies CASSLGQGAPLIGTEAFF. The genes are TRBV12-3 or TRBV12-4 and TRBJ1-1; 12 nucleotides agree with TRBD1. J was trimmed by 4 bases and V by 3 bases; bases with no gene match: 12. This CDR3 region has 18 residues.